This T cell receptor beta chain was sequenced in a study of CD4+ T cells in melanoma. Findings and limits, study-wide: Reportedly, melanoma neoantigen-specific CD4+ T cells showed varied differentiation states. CD8+ T cell, macrophage and B cell function reportedly correlated with neoantigen-specific CD4+ T cells.

This CDR3 has 22 residues. A note on this clone: Its antigen remains unknown.

TCRdb's copy holds only in-frame clones and misses some; the assay was immunoSEQ multiplex PCR. This sample has 110,000 to 150,000 clones, with approximately 91% found just once. V usage is TRBV7-5 and J usage is TRBJ1-3; TRBD1 was called by the table and not checked on the DNA. TRBV7-5 is classified as a pseudogene. The receptor comes from a human donor with melanoma. The CDR3, as DNA: TGTGCCAGAAGCTTTTTTGGGGGTCCGGGACAGGGTGCCCGAAGCTCAGGAAACACCATATATTTT. Translation: CARSFFGGPGQGARSSGNTIYF.